This T cell receptor beta chain was obtained from a study of T cell clones after liver transplantation. Study findings and constraints: Compared with third party-reactive sequences, donor-reactive ones declined more, independent of withdrawal success.

Germline V gives CDR1 GTSNPN, CDR2 SVGIG (reference sequence). This CDR3 has 14 amino acids. Trimming took 1 base from V and 6 from J, leaving 13 bases between them. Only a few counts were recorded for this clone. Antigen: not known. Generated by immunoSEQ multiplex PCR, the TCRdb table keeps only in-frame clones and is missing some. This sample has more than 100,000 clones; 84% occur once, and the top ten carry approximately 3%. The J gene is TRBJ2-1, the V gene TRBV30; TRBD2 might be the D (5 bases). This receptor was identified in a human patient who received a liver transplant. Some T cells may be supplied by the graft donor. The material was CD4+ T cells from blood, obtained approximately 50 months after liver transplant. CDR3 residues: CAWSAGLAINEQFF. The CDR3 DNA reads TGTGCCTGGAGTGCCGGACTGGCCATCAATGAGCAGTTCTTC.